This TCR beta chain comes out of a study of cytomegalovirus exposure and HLA in healthy donors. With 60 Vbeta and 13 Jbeta primers, the PCR was carried out. Clones were read by immunoSEQ multiplex PCR, and TCRdb kept only the in-frame ones, dropping some. The sample lists 65,000 to 80,000 clones; under 80% were seen once. Trimming pared 1 base from V and 0 bases from J, leaving 10 bases between. The length of the CDR3 is 15 residues. Germline assignment: CDR1 GTSNPN and CDR2 SVGIG (reference sequence). Material: PBMCs. The chain has TRBV30 and TRBJ1-5; D is unclear. This receptor was identified in a man aged 40-49 years in good health and CMV-seropositive. The CDR3 here is CAWSGVPGSNQPQHF. The CDR3 DNA reads as TGTGCCTGGAGTGGCGTTCCGGGTAGCAATCAGCCCCAGCATTTT.